One sample yielded the 2 T cell receptor beta chains listed below, sequenced in a study of cytomegalovirus exposure and HLA in healthy donors. The PCR contained 60 Vbeta and 13 Jbeta primers. Generated by immunoSEQ multiplex PCR, the TCRdb table keeps only in-frame clones and is missing some. The sample records some 170,000 clones, 72% being singletons. The sample taken for sequencing was PBMCs. These receptors all stem from a human donor in good health.

On this clone: The CDR3 does not end in the conserved phenylalanine or tryptophan, so this is likely a read error. The rearrangement joins TRBV4-1 to TRBJ1-1; 7 nucleotides match TRBD1. This CDR3 spans 12 amino acids. Germline CDR1 is MGHRA and CDR2 is YSYEKL. V shed 5 bases and J 11 bases; nucleotides not matched to a gene: 8. The CDR3 protein is CASSFDRVNAFL. The CDR3 bases are TGCGCCAGCAGCTTCGACAGGGTGAATGCTTTCCTT.

The chain couples TRBV14 to TRBJ1-2, with D possibly TRBD1 on 5 matching bases. Germline V gives CDR1 SGHDN, CDR2 FVKESK. Trimming cost V 1 base and J 5 bases, with 11 bases left between them. The CDR3 is 14 residues long. CDR3 loop: CASSQVRAGYGYTF. The CDR3 region has the DNA TGTGCCAGCAGCCAAGTCAGGGCGGGGTATGGCTACACCTTC. Full variable domain (rest looked up from reference TRBV14 and TRBJ1-2): EAGVTQFPSHSVIEKGQTVTLRCDPISGHDNLYWYRRVMGKEIKFLLHFVKESKQDESGMPNNRFLAERTGGTYSTLKVQPAELEDSGVYFCASSQVRAGYGYTFGSGTRLTVV.